A single sample is the source of the 19 T cell receptor beta chains below, sequenced in a study of T cells in localized non-small cell lung cancer. TCRdb's table, derived via immunoSEQ multiplex PCR, lists solely in-frame clones and lacks some. The sample gives 20,000 to 30,000 clones, roughly 90% of which show up once; roughly 6.2% is in the top ten. Sequenced here: PBMCs, sampled before any cancer treatment. These receptors were obtained from a man aged 35 to 69 with stage II lung adenocarcinoma.

The chain uses TRBV7-2 and TRBJ1-5; TRBD1 might be the D (5 bases). Trimming left V 1 base short and J 5 bases short, with 9 bases between. CDR1 is SGHTA, CDR2 FQGNSA, per germline. The CDR3 extends over 14 amino acids. The CDR3 DNA reads TGTGCCAGCAGCTTAGGGGTAGGGGATCAGCCCCAGCATTTT. Translation: CASSLGVGDQPQHF.

This rearrangement joins TRBV6-1 to TRBJ2-2; D gene ambiguous. Trimming cost V 2 bases and J 4 bases, with 2 bases left between them. Germline V lookup: CDR1 MNHNS, CDR2 SASEGT. The CDR3 extends over 12 amino acids. This CDR3 reads CASSEFTGELFF. The CDR3 DNA sequence: TGTGCCAGCAGTGAATTCACCGGGGAGCTGTTTTTT.

The chain employs TRBV5-1 and TRBJ2-7, with D maybe TRBD1 (5 bases). The CDR3 runs 14 residues. The germline V and J ends were trimmed by 1 base and 2 bases, with 10 bases remaining between them. CDR1 and CDR2 (germline): SGHRS, YFSETQ. CDR3 bases: TGCGCCAGCAGCTTGTCAGGGTCTCCCTACGAGCAGTACTTC. Translated: CASSLSGSPYEQYF. Together with reference TRBV5-1 and TRBJ2-7, the CDR3 gives the full variable domain: KAGVTQTPRYLIKTRGQQVTLSCSPISGHRSVSWYQQTPGQGLQFLFEYFSETQRNKGNFPGRFSGRQFSNSRSEMNVSTLELGDSALYLCASSLSGSPYEQYFGPGTRLTVT.

The V call is TRBV29-1, the J call TRBJ2-3, with D possibly matching TRBD2 (5 bases). CDR1 and CDR2 from the germline V gene are SQVTM and ANQGSEA. The ends were cut back, 5 bases at V and 4 bases at J, with 10 bases in the middle. The length of the CDR3 is 12 residues. This chain's CDR3 is CSVTEGPDTQYF. The CDR3 DNA is TGCAGCGTTACCGAGGGCCCAGATACGCAGTATTTT.

The V and J genes are TRBV5-1 and TRBJ1-2; 10 bases map to TRBD1. V dropped 4 bases and J dropped 8; count of bases not matched to a gene: 8. Looked up from germline, CDR1 is SGHRS and CDR2 is YFSETQ. This CDR3 comprises 14 residues. The CDR3 coding sequence is TGCGCCAGCAGCCCAGAAGGGACAGGGGAGGGCTACACCTTC. This sequence encodes CASSPEGTGEGYTF.

V is TRBV25-1 and J is TRBJ2-3; D may be TRBD2 (5 bases). From germline, CDR1 is MGHDK and CDR2 SYGVNS. V lost 6 bases to trimming and J lost 0 bases, with 7 bases between them. This CDR3 spans 13 amino acids. The CDR3: CASRDSSTDTQYF. The CDR3 DNA follows: TGTGCCAGCAGGGACTCGAGCACAGATACGCAGTATTTT.

The chain couples TRBV12-5 to TRBJ2-1; D ambiguous. This CDR3 comprises 14 residues. Trimming removed 1 base from V and 0 bases from J, with 4 bases in between. Germline V gives CDR1 LGHNT, CDR2 FRNRAP. The CDR3 reads CASGLGDSYNEQFF. For the CDR3, the DNA is TGTGCTAGTGGTTTGGGGGACTCCTACAATGAGCAGTTCTTC.

The chain couples TRBV6-1 to TRBJ1-1, with TRBD1 as a possible D gene (5 bases). V lost 3 bases and J 8 bases, leaving 7 bases between the germline ends. Germline V gene sequence: CDR1 MNHNS, CDR2 SASEGT. The CDR3 is 11 residues long. CDR3 sequence (DNA): TGTGCCAGCAGTGATTACAGGGAAGCTTTCTTT. Translating it yields CASSDYREAFF.

In the case of this clone: One end of the junction fails to match germline, which may point to a read error. The V call is TRBV7-7, the J call TRBJ2-5; D might be TRBD1 (5 bases). Germline V CDR1 and CDR2: SSHAT, FNYEAQ (reference sequence). This CDR3 is built from 16 residues. CDR3 region: CASSRQSVGAGETQYF. The CDR3 DNA is TGTGCTAGCAGCCGCCAGTCGGTAGGGGCAGGAGAGACCCAGTACTTC.

This clone was recorded only once. The chain has TRBV5-6 and TRBJ1-4, with TRBD1 identical over 7 bases. V gave up 4 bases and J gave up 5 bases; unmatched junction bases: 5. Germline V CDR1 and CDR2: SGHDT, YYEEEE. The CDR3 runs to 14 residues. The CDR3 sequence is CASSRRGLNEKLFF. In DNA form, the CDR3 reads TGTGCCAGCAGCCGAAGGGGGCTAAATGAAAAACTGTTTTTT.

This sequence joins TRBV19 and TRBJ1-1; TRBD1 is a possible D gene (6 bases). The CDR3 length is 13 residues. Trimming took 9 bases from V and 1 from J, leaving 12 bases between them. CDR1 is LNHDA and CDR2 is SQIVND in the germline V gene (reference sequence). This chain's CDR3 is CASKRDKNTEAFF. The CDR3 nucleotides are TGTGCCAGCAAACGGGACAAGAACACTGAAGCTTTCTTT.

The chain carries TRBV11-3 and TRBJ2-3, with 15 bases aligning to TRBD2. The trim removed 6 bases at V and 4 bases at J, leaving 2 bases unmatched. The CDR3 loop spans 15 amino acids. The germline V gene has CDR1 SGHNT and CDR2 YENEEA. The CDR3 loop reads CASRGLAGGADTQYF. As DNA, the CDR3 is TGTGCCAGCAGGGGACTAGCGGGAGGCGCAGATACGCAGTATTTT.

The chain uses TRBV30 and TRBJ2-7, with 8 bases lining up with TRBD1. V lost 2 bases to trimming and J lost 3 bases; unmatched junction nucleotides: 6. Looked up from germline, CDR1 is GTSNPN and CDR2 is SVGIG (reference sequence). This CDR3 has 14 amino acids. The CDR3 sequence is CAWSNTGQGYEQYF. CDR3 sequence (DNA): TGTGCCTGGAGTAACACAGGACAGGGCTACGAGCAGTACTTC.

The chain couples TRBV20-1 to TRBJ1-4; D not certain. The CDR3 runs 8 residues. Deletions cut 5 bases from V and 16 bases from J, with 8 bases between. Germline V CDR1 and CDR2: DFQATT, SNEGSKA (reference sequence). The CDR3 DNA is TGCAGTGCTTCGGATGAGTTTTTT. Residues: CSASDEFF.

This clone was counted a single time. The chain uses TRBV9 and TRBJ2-3; TRBD1 or TRBD2 may be the D gene (7 bases each). The CDR3 runs 13 residues. Germline V gene lookup returns CDR1 SGDLS and CDR2 YYNGEE. V shed 9 bases and J shed 3 bases, with 14 bases lying between them. The CDR3 DNA sequence: TGTGCCACGAATCAGGGGGGGACAGATACGCAGTATTTT. This gives the protein CATNQGGTDTQYF. The full variable domain, completed using reference TRBV9 and TRBJ2-3, is DSGVTQTPKHLITATGQRVTLRCSPRSGDLSVYWYQQSLDQGLQFLIQYYNGEERAKGNILERFSAQQFPDLHSELNLSSLELGDSALYFCATNQGGTDTQYFGPGTRLTVL.

The rearrangement uses TRBV4-3 and TRBJ1-1, with TRBD1 matching 10 bases. CDR3 length: 14 residues. V was pared by 3 bases and J by 5 bases, with 3 bases of the junction left unmatched. Germline loops: CDR1 LGHNA, CDR2 YSLEER. CDR3 region: CASSQTGGWTEAFF. The CDR3, as DNA: TGCGCCAGCAGCCAGACAGGGGGCTGGACTGAAGCTTTCTTT.

CDR3 protein: CASSELAKNIQYF. CDR3 in DNA: TGTGCCAGCAGTGAGCTAGCCAAAAACATTCAGTACTTC. The J gene is TRBJ2-4, the V gene TRBV25-1; D is unresolved. Germline values: CDR1 MGHDK, CDR2 SYGVNS. This CDR3 has 13 residues. V lost 3 bases to trimming and J lost 0 bases, with 3 bases between them.

The V gene is TRBV6-1, the J gene TRBJ2-7; no definite D call. Trimming pared 2 bases from V and 3 bases from J, leaving 8 bases between. Germline V lookup: CDR1 MNHNS, CDR2 SASEGT. The CDR3 is made up of 13 amino acids. CDR3 sequence (DNA): TGTGCCAGCAGTGAACAGGTTTACTACGAGCAGTACTTC. This sequence encodes CASSEQVYYEQYF.

The genes are TRBV6-6 and TRBJ2-7; a possible D gene is TRBD2 (5 bases). Germline V gives CDR1 MNHNY, CDR2 SVGAGI (reference sequence). The CDR3 runs to 14 residues. Trimming left V 3 bases short and J 5 bases short, with 14 bases between. The DNA of the CDR3 is TGTGCCAGCAGTTATCGCGAGAGGGTGGACGAGCAGTACTTC. This sequence encodes CASSYRERVDEQYF.